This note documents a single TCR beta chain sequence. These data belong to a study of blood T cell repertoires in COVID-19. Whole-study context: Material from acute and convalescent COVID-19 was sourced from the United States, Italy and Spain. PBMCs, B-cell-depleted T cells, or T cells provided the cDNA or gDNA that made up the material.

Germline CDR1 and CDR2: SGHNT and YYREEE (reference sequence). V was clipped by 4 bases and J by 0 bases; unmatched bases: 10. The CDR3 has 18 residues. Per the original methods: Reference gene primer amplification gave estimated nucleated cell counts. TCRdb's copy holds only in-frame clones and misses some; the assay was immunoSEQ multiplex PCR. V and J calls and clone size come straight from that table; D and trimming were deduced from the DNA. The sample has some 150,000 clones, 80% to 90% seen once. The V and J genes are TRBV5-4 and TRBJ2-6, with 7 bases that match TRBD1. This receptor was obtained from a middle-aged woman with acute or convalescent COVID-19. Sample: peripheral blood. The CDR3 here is CASSTGTRGSSGANVLTF. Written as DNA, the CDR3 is TGTGCCAGCAGCACCGGGACCAGGGGGTCCTCTGGGGCCAACGTCCTGACTTTC.